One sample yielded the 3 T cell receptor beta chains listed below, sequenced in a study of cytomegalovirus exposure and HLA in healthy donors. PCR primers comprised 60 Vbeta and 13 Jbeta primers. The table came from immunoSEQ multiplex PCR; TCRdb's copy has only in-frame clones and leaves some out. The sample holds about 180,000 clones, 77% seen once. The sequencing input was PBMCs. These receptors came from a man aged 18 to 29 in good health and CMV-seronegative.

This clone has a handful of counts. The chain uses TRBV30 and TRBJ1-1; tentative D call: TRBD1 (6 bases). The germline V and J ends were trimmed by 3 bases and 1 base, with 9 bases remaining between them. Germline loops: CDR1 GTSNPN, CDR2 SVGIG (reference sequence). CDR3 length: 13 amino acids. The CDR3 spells CAWRGGGNTEAFF. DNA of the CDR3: TGTGCCTGGAGGGGAGGGGGGAACACTGAAGCTTTCTTT.

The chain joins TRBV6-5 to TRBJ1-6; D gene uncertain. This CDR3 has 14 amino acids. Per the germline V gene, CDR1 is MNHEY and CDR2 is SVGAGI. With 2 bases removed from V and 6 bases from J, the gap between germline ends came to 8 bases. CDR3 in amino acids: CASSYLESNSPLHF. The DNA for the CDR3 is TGTGCCAGCAGTTACCTAGAGAGTAATTCACCCCTCCACTTT.

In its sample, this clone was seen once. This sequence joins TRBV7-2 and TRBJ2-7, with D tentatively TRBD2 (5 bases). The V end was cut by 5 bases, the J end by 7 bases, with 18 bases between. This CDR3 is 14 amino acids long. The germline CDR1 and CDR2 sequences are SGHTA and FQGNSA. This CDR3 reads CASSPGRHSGEQYF. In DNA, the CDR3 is TGTGCCAGCAGCCCCGGACGGCACTCGGGGGAGCAGTACTTC.